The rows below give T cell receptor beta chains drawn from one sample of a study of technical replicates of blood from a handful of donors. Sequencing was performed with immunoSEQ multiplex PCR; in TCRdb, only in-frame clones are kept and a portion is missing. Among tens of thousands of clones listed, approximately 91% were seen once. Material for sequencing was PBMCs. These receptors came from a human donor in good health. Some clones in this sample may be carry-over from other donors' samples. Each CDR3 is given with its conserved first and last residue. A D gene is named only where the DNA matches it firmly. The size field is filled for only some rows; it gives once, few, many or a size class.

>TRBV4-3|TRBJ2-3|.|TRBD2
CASSQVRASGLTDTQYF
TGCGCCAGCAGCCAAGTACGGGCTAGCGGCTTAACAGATACGCAGTATTTT
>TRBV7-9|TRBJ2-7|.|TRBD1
CASSLATGDGYEQYF
TGTGCCAGCAGCTTAGCGACAGGGGACGGCTACGAGCAGTACTTC
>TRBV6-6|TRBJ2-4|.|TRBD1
CASGQGAQGVNIQYF
TGTGCCAGCGGACAAGGCGCACAGGGGGTTAACATTCAGTACTTC
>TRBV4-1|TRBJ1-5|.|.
CASSQVLGGTAFNQPQHF
TGCGCCAGCAGCCAAGTCCTCGGCGGGACGGCTTTCAATCAGCCCCAGCATTTT
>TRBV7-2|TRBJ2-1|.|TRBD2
CASSEGLAGVYEQFF
TGTGCCAGCAGCGAAGGACTAGCGGGGGTTTATGAGCAGTTCTTC
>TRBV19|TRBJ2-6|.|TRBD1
CASSTGGAGANVLTF
TGTGCCAGTAGTACAGGGGGCGCTGGGGCCAACGTCCTGACTTTC
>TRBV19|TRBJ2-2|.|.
CASSIDLGGWAGELFF
TGTGCCAGTAGTATAGATCTTGGAGGGTGGGCCGGGGAGCTGTTTTTT
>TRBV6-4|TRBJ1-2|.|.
CASSDSGRPYGYTF
TGTGCCAGCAGTGACTCGGGGCGGCCTTATGGCTACACCTTC
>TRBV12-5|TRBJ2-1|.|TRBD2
CASGFSGGPSYNEQFF
TGTGCTAGTGGGTTCAGCGGGGGCCCATCCTACAATGAGCAGTTCTTC
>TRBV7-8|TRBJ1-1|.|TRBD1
CASSLDRGQAFF
TGTGCCAGCAGCTTAGACAGGGGGCAAGCTTTCTTT
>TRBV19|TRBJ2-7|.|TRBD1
CASTSTGSYEQYF
TGTGCCAGTACATCGACAGGGTCCTACGAGCAGTACTTC
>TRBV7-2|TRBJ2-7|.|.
CASSLGGARLYEQYF
TGTGCCAGCAGCTTAGGTGGGGCGCGCCTTTACGAGCAGTACTTC
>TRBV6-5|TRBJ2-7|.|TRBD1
CASSDQTGAEEQYF
TGTGCCAGCAGTGACCAGACAGGGGCGGAAGAGCAGTACTTC
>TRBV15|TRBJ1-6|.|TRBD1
CATSRTKPGQGNSPLHF
TGTGCCACCAGCAGAACCAAACCGGGACAGGGGAATTCACCCCTCCACTTT
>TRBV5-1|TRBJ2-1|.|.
CASSFVNEQFF
TGCGCCAGCAGCTTCGTCAATGAGCAGTTCTTC
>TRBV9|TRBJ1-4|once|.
CASSAEGTNEKLFF
TGTGCCAGCAGCGCGGAGGGAACTAATGAAAAACTGTTTTTT